The clone carrying this TCR beta chain has more than one count but fewer than ten. Its antigen is not identified. With V trimmed by 2 bases and J by 5 bases, 7 bases remained unmatched. There are 17 residues in the CDR3. The germline gives CDR1 SGHVS, CDR2 FQNEAQ. This entry belongs to a study of T-cell memory formation after mild COVID-19. Study results and limitations: Clones that got smaller from day 15 to 85 had even CD4/CD8, while clones growing later tipped toward CD4+.

TCRdb itself ran the 5' RACE reads through MiXCR, one entry per CDR3 protein. Among 340,000 or so distinct CDR3 sequences listed, under 15% were seen once. The sample consisted of PBMCs or a T cell subset sorted from them (not recorded which). The TCR comes from a man between 18 and 29 years old who had mild COVID-19 (a few samples of this study predate the infection). Cell type and time point are not known. This chain uses TRBV7-8 with TRBJ2-3; 13 bases are a match to TRBD2. The CDR3 nucleotides read TGTGCCAGCAGCTTATTACTAGCGGGGGGGCAAAAAGATACGCAGTATTTT. Its protein is CASSLLLAGGQKDTQYF.